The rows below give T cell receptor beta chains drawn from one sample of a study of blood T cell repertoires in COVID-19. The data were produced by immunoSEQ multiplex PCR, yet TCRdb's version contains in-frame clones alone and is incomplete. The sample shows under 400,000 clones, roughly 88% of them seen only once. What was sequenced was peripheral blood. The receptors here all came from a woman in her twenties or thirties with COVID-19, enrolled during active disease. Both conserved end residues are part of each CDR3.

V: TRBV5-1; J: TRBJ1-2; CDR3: CASSGAHYGYTF
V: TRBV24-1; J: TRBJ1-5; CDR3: CATDRSPSNQPQHF
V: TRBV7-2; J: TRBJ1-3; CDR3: CASSFDRGSGNTIYF
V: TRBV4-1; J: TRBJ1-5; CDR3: CASSQAGGEYSDYQPQHF
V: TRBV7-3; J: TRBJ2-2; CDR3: CASSLTGRRAGELFF
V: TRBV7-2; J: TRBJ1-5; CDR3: CASSMWDTQPQHF
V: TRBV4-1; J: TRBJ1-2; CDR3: CASSQEVTQGSGYTF
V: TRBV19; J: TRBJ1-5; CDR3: CASSIQINQPQHF
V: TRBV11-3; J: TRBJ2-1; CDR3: CASSLEGSYNEQFF
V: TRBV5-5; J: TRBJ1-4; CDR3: CASSQPGVGEKLFF
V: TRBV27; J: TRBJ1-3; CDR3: CATRTDSGNTIYF
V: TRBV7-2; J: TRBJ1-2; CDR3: CASRDSGDGYTF
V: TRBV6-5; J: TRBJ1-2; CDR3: CASTLGEQGYGYTF
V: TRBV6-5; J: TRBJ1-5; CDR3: CASSHSDRGLHQPQHF
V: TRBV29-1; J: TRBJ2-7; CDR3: CSVEDKPYEQYF
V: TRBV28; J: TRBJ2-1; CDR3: CASSLLTGWVNEQFF
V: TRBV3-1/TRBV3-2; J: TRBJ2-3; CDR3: CASSPTYTDTQYF
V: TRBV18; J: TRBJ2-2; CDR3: CASSLFTGELFF
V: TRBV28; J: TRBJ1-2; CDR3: CASSLTLGGYGYTF
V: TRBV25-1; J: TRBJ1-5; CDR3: CASSEPGANQPQHF
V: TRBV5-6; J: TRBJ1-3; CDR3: CASSLRGRMSSGNTIYF
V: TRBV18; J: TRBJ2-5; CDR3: CASSPGPTGGQETQYF
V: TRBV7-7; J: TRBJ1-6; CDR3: CASYGTGVDSYNSPLHF
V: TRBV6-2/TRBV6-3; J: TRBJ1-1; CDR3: CASSYWFRADSEAFF
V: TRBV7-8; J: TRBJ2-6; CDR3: CASSPRSSSAPNGANVLTF
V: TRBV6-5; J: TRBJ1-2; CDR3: CASRERQDNNYGYTF
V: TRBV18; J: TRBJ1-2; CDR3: CASSPEGFKEGYTF
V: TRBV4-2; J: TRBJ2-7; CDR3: CAGSPTSGGAREQYF
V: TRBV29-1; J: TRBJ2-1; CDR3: CSAVGGRRYDEQFF
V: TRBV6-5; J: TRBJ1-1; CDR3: CASRTGLRKTEAFF
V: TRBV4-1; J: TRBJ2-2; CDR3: CASSQTGTGELFF
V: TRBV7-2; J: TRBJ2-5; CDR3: CASSARLAGEGETQYF
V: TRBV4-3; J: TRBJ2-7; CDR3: CASSQGTHYEQYF
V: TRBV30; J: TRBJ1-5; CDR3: CAWSVGWTGEQPQHF
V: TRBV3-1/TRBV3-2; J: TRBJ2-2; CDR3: CASSQGPTGELFF
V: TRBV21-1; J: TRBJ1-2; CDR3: CASSLRKGANYGYTF
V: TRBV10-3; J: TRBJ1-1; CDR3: CAISELQMNTEAFF
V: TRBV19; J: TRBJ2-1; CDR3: CASSGHVEQFF
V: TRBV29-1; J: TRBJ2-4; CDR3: CTHLGLNF
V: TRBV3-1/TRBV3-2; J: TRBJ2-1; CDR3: CASSHPAPLVEANEQFF
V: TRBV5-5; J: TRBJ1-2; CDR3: CASSAGDPNYGYTF
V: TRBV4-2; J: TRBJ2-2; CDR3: CASSQSGEGRDTGELFF
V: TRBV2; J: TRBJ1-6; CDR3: CATTGGRNSPLHF
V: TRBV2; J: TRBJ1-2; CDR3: CASRGVRGRPGYTF
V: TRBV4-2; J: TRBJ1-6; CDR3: CASSQDQANSPLHF